This TCR beta chain was sequenced in a study of T cell repertoires in cytomegalovirus infection. General observations from the study: The response measured ex vivo was dominated by TCR beta clonotypes (HLA-C-restricted and CMV-specific). Carriers of CMV and the relevant HLA type were discriminated by public TCR beta frequency.

There are many counts of this clonotype. Its antigen is as yet unknown. TCRdb redid the calling of the reads with MiXCR, one entry per CDR3 protein. The table lists tens of thousands of distinct CDR3 sequences, over 3.5% of them singletons. The receptor's source is a human donor in good health (CMV status not recorded). Some clones in this sample may be carry-over from other donors' samples. Input material: PBMCs.

CDR3 DNA: TGTGCCACCAGCAAATCGCAACAGGGTCTTGGTGGCTACACCTTC. Translating gives CATSKSQQGLGGYTF. The V call is TRBV15, the J call TRBJ1-2; D perhaps matches TRBD1 (6 bases). The CDR3 is made up of 15 amino acids. V was shortened by 4 bases and J by 7 bases, with 19 bases between the two germline ends. Per the germline V gene, CDR1 is LNHNV and CDR2 is YYDKDF (reference sequence).